This T cell receptor (beta chain) stems from a study of blood T cell repertoires in COVID-19. Study-wide context: COVID-19 samples, acute and convalescent, were from the United States, Italy and Spain. T cells, B-cell-depleted T cells, or PBMCs supplied cDNA or gDNA.

Participants had their cohort set by participant-reported clinical history. The ends lost 5 bases at V and 4 bases at J; junction bases unmatched: 9. The CDR3 spans 16 residues. Looked up from germline, CDR1 is SGHTA and CDR2 is FQGNSA. This clone was observed a few times. In the authors' methods: Researchers report that nucleated cell counts were estimated from reference gene primer amplification. Sequencing was performed with immunoSEQ multiplex PCR; in TCRdb, only in-frame clones are kept and a portion is missing. V, J and clone size reflect that table, while D and trimming were determined from the DNA. The sample yields 340,000 or so clones, 65% to 90% seen once.

The sample consisted of PBMCs or T cells enriched from blood (not recorded which). The receptor was isolated from a middle-aged woman with acute COVID-19. The gene calls are TRBV7-2 and TRBJ2-3, with TRBD1 matching 10 bases. The CDR3 coding sequence is TGTGCCAGCAGCCTATGGGGACAGGGGTCTGCAGATACGCAGTATTTT. This sequence encodes CASSLWGQGSADTQYF.